Following are 15 T cell receptor beta chains from one sample sequenced in a study of T cell changes during pregnancy in multiple sclerosis. Sequencing was performed with immunoSEQ multiplex PCR; in TCRdb, only in-frame clones are kept and a portion is missing. The sample lists around 50,000 clones; approximately 95% were seen once. Source: CD4+ T cells from peripheral blood mononuclear cells, taken in the first trimester of pregnancy. These receptors originate from a female donor with multiple sclerosis, enrolled in a pregnancy study.

V and J are TRBV6-5 and TRBJ1-1; D possibly corresponds to TRBD1 (5 bases). The CDR3 has 14 amino acids. The germline V and J ends were trimmed by 7 bases and 1 base, with 13 bases remaining between them. CDR1 MNHEY and CDR2 SVGAGI come from the germline V gene. CDR3 protein: CASIPTGENTEAFF. The CDR3 nucleotides are TGTGCCAGCATCCCGACGGGGGAGAACACTGAAGCTTTCTTT.

The chain links TRBV5-1 to TRBJ2-3, with 14 bases matching TRBD2. CDR1 is SGHRS and CDR2 is YFSETQ in the germline V gene. This CDR3 is 18 amino acids long. The V gene end was trimmed by 0 bases and the J gene end by 2 bases; junction bases not matched to a gene: 5. DNA of the CDR3: TGCGCCAGCAGCTTGGGGACTAGCGGGGGGCGATACACAGATACGCAGTATTTT. Its translation: CASSLGTSGGRYTDTQYF.

The chain links TRBV6-5 to TRBJ2-7; 7 nucleotides agree with TRBD1. Germline-derived CDR1 and CDR2 are MNHEY and SVGAGI. CDR3 length: 12 amino acids. V lost 2 bases to trimming and J lost 6 bases; unmatched junction nucleotides: 1. The CDR3 DNA is TGTGCCAGCAGTTACAGGGGGCGCGAGCAGTACTTC. Translated, it gives CASSYRGREQYF.

V usage is TRBV6-6 and J usage is TRBJ2-7; no reliable D call. Trimming shortened V by 4 bases and J by 2 bases, and 18 bases separated the two germline ends. CDR3 length equals 16 residues. Germline V gene lookup returns CDR1 MNHNY and CDR2 SVGAGI (reference sequence). CDR3 nucleotide sequence: TGTGCCAGCAGTTTGAGCGTAGGAAGCATCGCCTACGAGCAGTACTTC. Translation gives CASSLSVGSIAYEQYF.

The chain links TRBV2 to TRBJ2-1; 7 nucleotides agree with TRBD2. J lost 10 bases, V lost 8 bases, and 14 bases had no gene match. The germline V gene has CDR1 SNHLY and CDR2 FYNNEI. The CDR3 runs to 14 residues. The CDR3 loop is CASVPAGLVFEQFF. CDR3 in DNA: TGTGCCAGCGTGCCTGCAGGACTAGTTTTCGAGCAGTTCTTC.

This clone was seen only a few times. V is TRBV6-5 and J is TRBJ1-1; TRBD1 might be the D (5 bases). This CDR3 contains 13 residues. The V end lost 9 bases, the J end lost 5 bases, and 16 bases lay between the germline ends. Germline CDR1 is MNHEY and CDR2 is SVGAGI. The CDR3 here is CASFLSGGTEAFF. CDR3 nucleotides: TGTGCCAGTTTCCTCTCCGGGGGTACTGAAGCTTTCTTT.

The J gene is TRBJ1-3, the V gene TRBV5-1; no clear D. This CDR3 comprises 16 residues. Germline V CDR1 and CDR2: SGHRS, YFSETQ. V gave up 0 bases and J gave up 0 bases, with 10 bases separating them. CDR3: CASSLGGPSSGNTIYF. DNA for the CDR3: TGCGCCAGCAGCTTGGGAGGCCCCAGCTCTGGAAACACCATATATTTT.

This rearrangement joins TRBV2 to TRBJ2-1; D may be TRBD1 (6 bases). CDR3 length equals 13 residues. V lost 4 bases and J 6 bases, leaving 10 bases between the germline ends. Germline assignment: CDR1 SNHLY and CDR2 FYNNEI. CDR3 sequence reads: CASSVQGFNEQFF. CDR3 in DNA: TGTGCCAGCAGTGTGCAGGGGTTCAATGAGCAGTTCTTC.

The chain uses TRBV5-1 and TRBJ1-4; D unresolved. In germline, CDR1 is SGHRS, CDR2 YFSETQ. This CDR3 spans 15 amino acids. V was trimmed by 0 bases and J by 0 bases, leaving 6 bases between them. CDR3 nucleotide sequence: TGCGCCAGCAGCTTGGCCCGTTCAACTAATGAAAAACTGTTTTTT. The encoded protein is CASSLARSTNEKLFF.

The V call is TRBV2, the J call TRBJ1-1; D gene uncertain. In germline, CDR1 is SNHLY, CDR2 FYNNEI. Trimming removed 7 bases from V and 2 bases from J, with 8 bases in between. This CDR3 has 12 amino acids. The CDR3 region is CASIESNTEAFF. CDR3 bases: TGTGCCAGCATTGAGAGTAACACTGAAGCTTTCTTT. Looking up the rest from reference TRBV2 and TRBJ1-1 gives the full variable domain: EPEVTQTPSHQVTQMGQEVILRCVPISNHLYFYWYRQILGQKVEFLVSFYNNEISEKSEIFDDQFSVERPDGSNFTLKIRSTKLEDSAMYFCASIESNTEAFFGQGTRLTVV.

The chain carries TRBV5-6 and TRBJ1-4; D is uncertain. The CDR3 spans 16 residues. Between the trimmed V and J ends, which lost 0 bases and 6 bases, there was a span of 15 bases. Germline V lookup: CDR1 SGHDT, CDR2 YYEEEE. The chain's CDR3 is CASSLEQTAKDEKLFF. CDR3 sequence (DNA): TGTGCCAGCAGCTTGGAACAGACGGCGAAGGATGAAAAACTGTTTTTT.

V gene TRBV7-2 combines with J gene TRBJ2-3; possibly TRBD2 for D (6 bases). Germline CDR1 and CDR2: SGHTA and FQGNSA. The CDR3 extends over 18 amino acids. Between the trimmed V and J ends, which lost 4 bases and 2 bases, there was a span of 22 bases. The CDR3 bases are TGTGCCAGCAGCTCCCGACTAGAAATTGGTCTGCTCACAGATACGCAGTATTTT. Protein sequence: CASSSRLEIGLLTDTQYF.

This clone showed up just once. This chain joins TRBV7-2 and TRBJ2-1; 13 bases align to TRBD2. Per the germline V gene, CDR1 is SGHTA and CDR2 is FQGNSA. The J segment lost 8 bases and the V segment lost 3 bases, leaving 10 bases of the junction unmatched. The CDR3 consists of 17 residues. The CDR3 spells CASSLRTSGGGIDEQFF. CDR3 sequence (DNA): TGTGCCAGCAGCTTGCGAACTAGCGGGGGGGGGATCGATGAGCAGTTCTTC.

This rearrangement joins TRBV30 to TRBJ1-1; D is unresolved. The CDR3 is made up of 11 amino acids. Germline V lookup: CDR1 GTSNPN, CDR2 SVGIG (reference sequence). Trimming stripped 2 bases from V and 8 bases from J, with 9 bases between. For the CDR3, the DNA is TGTGCCTGGAGTAGTAGACAAGAAGCTTTCTTT. The encoded protein is CAWSSRQEAFF.

V and J are TRBV18 and TRBJ2-7; the match to TRBD1 covers 8 bases. The length of the CDR3 is 12 residues. Looked up from germline, CDR1 is KGHSH and CDR2 is LQKENI. The CDR3 DNA sequence: TGTGCAGGAACAGGGGGCTCCTACGAGCAGTACTTC. This encodes CAGTGGSYEQYF.